Each of the 29 T cell receptor beta chains below was sequenced from the same sample in a study of cytomegalovirus exposure and HLA in healthy donors. Use of 60 Vbeta and 13 Jbeta primers characterized the PCR. Using immunoSEQ multiplex PCR, the repertoire was profiled, and TCRdb retains in-frame clones only, with some absent. The sample includes 120,000 to 150,000 clones, roughly 78% seen only once; the top ten take under 3%. The sequenced sample consisted of PBMCs. These receptors were taken from a man in his forties or fifties in good health and CMV-seropositive.

This clone is a singleton in its sample. The V and J genes are TRBV7-8 and TRBJ1-1; TRBD1 aligns across 8 bases. CDR1 and CDR2 from the germline V gene are SGHVS and FQNEAQ. This CDR3 spans 18 amino acids. Trimming at V came to 0 bases and at J to 0 bases, leaving 9 bases not matched to a gene. For the CDR3, the DNA is TGTGCCAGCAGCTTAGCTGCTGCGACAGGGGCCATGAACACTGAAGCTTTCTTT. Amino acid sequence: CASSLAAATGAMNTEAFF.

The chain uses TRBV5-3 and TRBJ2-1; the match to TRBD2 covers 12 bases. TRBV5-3 is an open reading frame, and its role is uncertain. J gave up 9 bases and V 0 bases, and 7 bases lay outside the gene matches. The CDR3 length is 16 residues. CDR3 in DNA: TGTGCCAGAAGCTTGGCCAGGGGACTAGCGGGCACTGAGCAGTTCTTC. Translating it yields CARSLARGLAGTEQFF.

The chain combines TRBV19 with TRBJ2-3, with TRBD2 matching 11 bases. From germline, CDR1 is LNHDA and CDR2 SQIVND (reference sequence). V gave up 3 bases and J gave up 5 bases; unmatched junction bases: 13. This CDR3 spans 18 amino acids. The CDR3 sequence: CASSIQGWGTSGGDTQYF. As DNA, the CDR3 is TGTGCCAGTAGTATTCAGGGCTGGGGGACTAGCGGAGGAGATACGCAGTATTTT.

The J gene is TRBJ2-7, the V gene TRBV5-6, with D unclear. The CDR3 is 13 residues long. Germline V gene data show CDR1 as SGHDT and CDR2 as YYEEEE. V was shortened by 1 base and J by 2 bases, with 7 bases between the two germline ends. The CDR3 reads CASSLYRAYEQYF. Written as DNA, the CDR3 is TGTGCCAGCAGCTTGTACCGCGCCTACGAGCAGTACTTC.

The chain employs TRBV18 and TRBJ1-1; 10 positions agree with TRBD1. Germline values: CDR1 KGHSH, CDR2 LQKENI. CDR3 length equals 15 residues. V gave up 3 bases and J gave up 1 base; unmatched junction bases: 2. CDR3 bases: TGTGCCAGCTCACCCGGACAGGGGGGGAACACTGAAGCTTTCTTT. This sequence encodes CASSPGQGGNTEAFF.

The chain has TRBV14 and TRBJ2-4; D is undetermined. This CDR3 spans 12 amino acids. Germline-derived CDR1 and CDR2 are SGHDN and FVKESK. Trimming took off 1 base at V and 15 bases at J, with 13 bases between the two ends. CDR3 nucleotides: TGTGCCAGCAGCCAAGGTCGGCTCGAGCGGTACTTC. It translates to CASSQGRLERYF.

The chain has TRBV30 and TRBJ2-3, with D hard to call. There are 12 residues in the CDR3. Trimming cost V 2 bases and J 3 bases, with 6 bases left between them. CDR1 and CDR2 (germline): GTSNPN, SVGIG (reference sequence). This chain's CDR3 is CAWSQMTDTQYF. CDR3 nucleotides: TGTGCCTGGAGTCAGATGACAGATACGCAGTATTTT.

V gene TRBV5-1 combines with J gene TRBJ1-2, with D possibly TRBD1 on 5 matching bases. The CDR3 totals 14 residues. The V gene lost 2 bases and the J gene lost 3 bases, with 11 bases spanning the gap. CDR1 is SGHRS, CDR2 YFSETQ, per germline. This chain's CDR3 is CASSLGEGDYGYTF. Written as DNA, the CDR3 is TGCGCCAGCAGCTTAGGGGAGGGTGACTATGGCTACACCTTC.

The chain couples TRBV6-1 to TRBJ1-2; 10 nucleotides agree with TRBD1. V dropped 4 bases and J dropped 4; count of bases not matched to a gene: 9. The CDR3 is 16 amino acids. Germline V lookup: CDR1 MNHNS, CDR2 SASEGT. CDR3 protein: CASSGTGGTLLYGYTF. The CDR3 DNA reads as TGTGCCAGCAGTGGGACAGGGGGTACCCTGCTCTATGGCTACACCTTC.

This rearrangement joins TRBV19 to TRBJ2-5; TRBD1 is a possible D gene (6 bases). The J call is uncertain, as TRBJ2-7 better fits the DNA end. The CDR3 contains 13 residues. Germline V gene data show CDR1 as LNHDA and CDR2 as SQIVND (reference sequence). The chain's CDR3 is CASSITGKGEQYF. In DNA form, the CDR3 reads TGTGCCAGTAGTATTACAGGGAAAGGCGAGCAGTACTTC.

The V call is TRBV30, the J call TRBJ2-5; 8 bases align to TRBD1. The CDR3 runs to 15 residues. The junction had 11 bases not matched to a gene; V was cut back by 4 bases and J by 4 bases. Germline V gives CDR1 GTSNPN, CDR2 SVGIG (reference sequence). The CDR3 nucleotides read TGTGCCTGGACCCTTCAGGGGGCGTGGCGAGAGACCCAGTACTTC. Protein: CAWTLQGAWRETQYF.

This sequence joins TRBV7-6 and TRBJ2-6, with 9 bases that match TRBD1. V was clipped by 5 bases and J by 1 base; unmatched bases: 15. CDR3 length: 20 residues. Germline CDR1 is SGHVS and CDR2 is FNYEAQ. The CDR3 here is CASSVLQGAYPPSGANVLTF. The DNA of the CDR3 is TGTGCCAGCAGCGTCTTACAGGGGGCTTACCCACCATCTGGGGCCAACGTCCTGACTTTC.

The chain links TRBV23-1 to TRBJ2-7; D perhaps matches TRBD1 (6 bases). TRBV23-1 has ORF status, its function being uncertain. Trimming took off 3 bases at V and 2 bases at J, with 29 bases between the two ends. The CDR3 is 20 residues long. In DNA, the CDR3 is TGCGCCAGCAGTCAGCCGGGATGGACAGAAGATTTAAAGGTCACCTACGAGCAGTACTTC. Its translation: CASSQPGWTEDLKVTYEQYF.

CDR3 protein: CASSYRAGRQFTDTQYF. CDR3 nucleotides: TGCGCCAGCAGCTACCGAGCGGGGCGCCAATTCACAGATACGCAGTATTTT. J is TRBJ2-3 and V is TRBV5-1, with 7 bases matching TRBD2. This CDR3 has 17 amino acids. Germline assignment: CDR1 SGHRS and CDR2 YFSETQ. The V segment lost 3 bases and the J segment 2 bases; nucleotides outside the gene matches: 12.

V gene TRBV30 combines with J gene TRBJ1-5; 10 positions match TRBD1. This CDR3 has 18 amino acids. CDR1 is GTSNPN and CDR2 is SVGIG in the germline V gene (reference sequence). With 1 base clipped from V and 3 bases from J, the junction kept 12 bases outside the gene matches. CDR3 bases: TGTGCCTGGAGTGAGGGACAGGGGATACACTCACTCAATCAGCCCCAGCATTTT. This encodes CAWSEGQGIHSLNQPQHF.

The V and J genes are TRBV7-2 and TRBJ2-1; TRBD2 aligns across 10 bases. This CDR3 contains 17 residues. Germline-derived CDR1 and CDR2 are SGHTA and FQGNSA. The V gene end was trimmed by 1 base and the J gene end by 5 bases; junction bases not matched to a gene: 8. CDR3 nucleotides: TGTGCCAGCAGCTTAGGTGGGCTAGCGGGAGTTAACAATGAGCAGTTCTTC. Translating it yields CASSLGGLAGVNNEQFF.

The V call is TRBV11-2, the J call TRBJ2-1; perhaps TRBD2 as D (6 bases). The CDR3 runs to 17 residues. V shed 5 bases and J shed 0 bases, with 17 bases lying between them. Germline loops: CDR1 SGHAT, CDR2 FQNNGV. CDR3 nucleotide sequence: TGTGCCAGCAGCCGTAGGGAGGCATCCAGCTCCTACAATGAGCAGTTCTTC. Translating gives CASSRREASSSYNEQFF.

The chain employs TRBV5-1 and TRBJ2-1; 15 bases are a match to TRBD2. This CDR3 is 17 amino acids long. In germline, CDR1 is SGHRS, CDR2 YFSETQ. V trimming: 6 bases; J trimming: 1 base; junction bases outside the gene matches: 5. CDR3 protein: CASIGLAGGGSYNEQFF. CDR3 DNA: TGCGCCAGCATTGGACTAGCGGGAGGGGGATCCTACAATGAGCAGTTCTTC.

This clone was observed a few times. The chain combines TRBV5-1 with TRBJ1-2; 7 nucleotides agree with TRBD1. This CDR3 contains 15 residues. Germline-derived CDR1 and CDR2 are SGHRS and YFSETQ. After removal of 4 bases from V and 4 bases from J, the junction contained 10 bases not matched to a gene. The CDR3 loop reads CASSVDPGQIYGYTF. CDR3 in DNA: TGCGCCAGCAGCGTGGACCCGGGACAGATCTATGGCTACACCTTC.

CDR3 amino acids: CASSSTYATNEKLFF. The DNA for the CDR3 is TGTGCCAGCAGCTCGACATATGCAACTAATGAAAAACTGTTTTTT. This chain joins TRBV5-6 and TRBJ1-4; D call uncertain. The CDR3 runs to 15 residues. The germline gives CDR1 SGHDT, CDR2 YYEEEE. Trimming cost V 3 bases and J 0 bases, with 9 bases left between them.

This chain uses TRBV9 with TRBJ1-4, with 10 bases lining up with TRBD1. J lost 10 bases, V lost 3 bases, and 6 bases had no gene match. The CDR3 is 14 residues long. Germline assignment: CDR1 SGDLS and CDR2 YYNGEE. CDR3 loop: CASSATGGAGKLFF. The CDR3 DNA is TGTGCCAGCAGCGCGACAGGGGGCGCTGGAAAACTGTTTTTT.

This chain uses TRBV7-8 with TRBJ2-7, with 9 bases fitting TRBD2. The CDR3 has 16 amino acids. Germline V CDR1 and CDR2: SGHVS, FQNEAQ. Losses at the gene ends were 7 bases for V and 3 bases for J; bases not matched to a gene: 13. The CDR3: CASTLGELAGLYEQYF. In DNA form, the CDR3 reads TGTGCCAGCACCCTCGGGGAACTAGCGGGTCTCTACGAGCAGTACTTC.

In this sample, this clone turned up a few times. This chain uses TRBV27 with TRBJ1-1, with D hard to call. CDR1 is MNHEY and CDR2 is SMNVEV in the germline V gene (reference sequence). This CDR3 contains 15 residues. V lost 5 bases and J lost 1, with 14 bases in between. The CDR3, as DNA: TGTGCCAGCAGTAGTGCCACCGGAGGGAACACTGAAGCTTTCTTT. Translation: CASSSATGGNTEAFF.

This clone showed up just a few times. The chain joins TRBV10-3 to TRBJ2-5; 7 bases agree with TRBD1. The DNA end favors TRBJ2-7, so the J call may be wrong. Per germline, CDR1 ENHRY and CDR2 SYGVKD. The CDR3 extends over 13 amino acids. The CDR3 nucleotides read TGTGCCATCGGGTGGGACAGCTCCTACGAGCAGTACTTC. It translates to CAIGWDSSYEQYF.

This chain connects TRBV18 to TRBJ1-2, with a weak D call TRBD1 (5 bases). The ends were cut back, 0 bases at V and 5 bases at J, with 19 bases in the middle. The V gene's germline CDR1 is KGHSH and CDR2 LQKENI. The CDR3 has 17 amino acids. CDR3 sequence: CASSPPGQQNALYGYTF. The CDR3 bases are TGTGCCAGCTCACCACCGGGGCAACAGAACGCACTGTATGGCTACACCTTC. The full variable domain, its missing parts supplied by reference TRBV18 and TRBJ1-2, is NAGVMQNPRHLVRRRGQEARLRCSPMKGHSHVYWYRQLPEEGLKFMVYLQKENIIDESGMPKERFSAEFPKEGPSILRIQQVVRGDSAAYFCASSPPGQQNALYGYTFGSGTRLTVV.

In its sample, this clone was seen once. CDR3 nucleotide sequence: TGCGCCAGCAGCCAAGGACTAGCGTCCTACAATGAGCAGTTCTTC. Protein sequence: CASSQGLASYNEQFF. V and J are TRBV5-1 and TRBJ2-1; 9 bases align to TRBD2. CDR3 length: 15 amino acids. CDR1 SGHRS and CDR2 YFSETQ come from the germline V gene. The junction had 3 bases not matched to a gene; V was cut back by 4 bases and J by 1 base.

V usage is TRBV27 and J usage is TRBJ2-7; tentative D call: TRBD2 (6 bases). V was shortened by 7 bases and J by 7 bases, with 23 bases between the two germline ends. The CDR3 spans 15 residues. CDR1 MNHEY and CDR2 SMNVEV come from the germline V gene (reference sequence). The CDR3 sequence is CASTKEGLGSVEQYF. As DNA, the CDR3 is TGTGCCAGCACCAAGGAGGGACTCGGAAGCGTGGAGCAGTACTTC.

CDR3 amino acids: CASRQDSNYGYTF. CDR3 nucleotides: TGTGCCAGCAGACAGGACAGTAACTATGGCTACACCTTC. The chain links TRBV28 to TRBJ1-2, with D possibly TRBD1 on 6 matching bases. Germline V gene data show CDR1 as MDHEN and CDR2 as SYDVKM. This CDR3 has 13 residues. Trimming removed 6 bases at V and 1 base at J, with 9 bases between.

CDR3 in amino acids: CASSSGRGTDSGEQYF. The CDR3 bases are TGTGCCAGCAGCTCTGGTCGCGGGACGGACTCTGGGGAGCAGTACTTC. This chain joins TRBV9 and TRBJ2-7, with TRBD2 as a possible D gene (6 bases). The germline CDR1 and CDR2 sequences are SGDLS and YYNGEE. Trimming removed 4 bases from V and 7 bases from J, with 24 bases in between. The CDR3 is made up of 16 amino acids.